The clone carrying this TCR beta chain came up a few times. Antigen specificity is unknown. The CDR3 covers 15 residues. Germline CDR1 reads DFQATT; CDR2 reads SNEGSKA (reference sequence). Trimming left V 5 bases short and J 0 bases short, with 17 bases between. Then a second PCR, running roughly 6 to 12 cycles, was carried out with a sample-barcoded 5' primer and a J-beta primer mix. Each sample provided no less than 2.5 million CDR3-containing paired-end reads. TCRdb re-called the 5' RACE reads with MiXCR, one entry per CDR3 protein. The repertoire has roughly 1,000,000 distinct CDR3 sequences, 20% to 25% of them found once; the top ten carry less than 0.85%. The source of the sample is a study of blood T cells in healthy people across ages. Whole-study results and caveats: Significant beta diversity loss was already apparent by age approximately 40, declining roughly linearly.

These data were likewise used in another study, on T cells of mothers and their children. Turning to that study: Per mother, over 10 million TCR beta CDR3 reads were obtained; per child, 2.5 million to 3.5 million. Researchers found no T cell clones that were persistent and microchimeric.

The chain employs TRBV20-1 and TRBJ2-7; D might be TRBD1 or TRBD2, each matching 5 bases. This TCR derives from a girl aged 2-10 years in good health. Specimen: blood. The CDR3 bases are TGCAGTGCTGACCCCGGGACGGTGAGCTCCTACGAGCAGTACTTC. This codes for CSADPGTVSSYEQYF.